This T cell receptor beta chain was recovered during a study of neurological immune-mediated disorders. Template-switch 5'RACE cDNA synthesis added a 10-nucleotide unique molecular identifier. A single record per CDR3 protein comes from TCRdb applying MiXCR to the 5' RACE reads. Found here are tens of thousands of distinct CDR3 sequences, 5% to 6% of them singletons; the top ten hold 2% to 2.5%. This clonotype appeared many times. Its antigen is unknown. General observations from the study: The greatest TCR clonal expansion appeared in HTLV-1-associated myelopathy and the smallest, falling below healthy controls, in multiple sclerosis. A possible signature appeared as one related-CDR3 cluster, in which phylogenetic grouping placed the repertoires of 18 of 34 multiple sclerosis patients. The multiple sclerosis repertoire cluster had no clinical or MRI feature associated with it.

Germline loops: CDR1 DFQATT, CDR2 SNEGSKA (reference sequence). The CDR3 extends over 15 amino acids. Losses at the gene ends were 0 bases for V and 5 bases for J; bases not matched to a gene: 9. The chain recombines TRBV20-1 with TRBJ1-1, with TRBD1 identical over 7 bases. This TCR came from a woman aged 25-40 years with multiple sclerosis. The specimen was PBMCs. For the CDR3, the DNA is TGCAGTGCTAGAGAACGTGAACAGGGGTGGACTGAAGCTTTCTTT. The encoded protein is CSAREREQGWTEAFF.